The source of this T cell receptor beta chain is a study of T cells in Graves' hyperthyroidism and ophthalmopathy. Comments on this clonotype: Its antigen remains unidentified.

Template material for amplifying TCR beta CDR3 regions consisted of RNA transcripts. Initially, a first-round RT-PCR of the TCR CDR3 employed the HTBI primer set. In TCRdb, the multiplex PCR reads were re-called with MiXCR into one record per CDR3 protein. The repertoire holds hundreds of thousands of distinct CDR3 sequences, with just under 20% as singletons. Study results and limitations: Ophthalmopathy prediction by the model preceded onset by a median approximately 6.9 months. Ophthalmopathy and stable hyperthyroidism were separated by a 13 V-J model.

The PBMCs studied were ones that came from roughly 9.1 ml fresh peripheral blood. The germline V gene has CDR1 SGHVS and CDR2 FQNEAQ. The CDR3 is 15 amino acids. J gave up 6 bases and V 8 bases, and 13 bases lay outside the gene matches. The source material was blood. The receptor comes from a middle-aged man with Graves' ophthalmopathy. The chain joins TRBV7-8 to TRBJ2-4, with 7 bases that match TRBD2. The DNA of the CDR3 is TGTGCCAGCTCCCCCCGGGAGGTTTTGGTAAACATTCAGTACTTC. As protein: CASSPREVLVNIQYF.